The entry below gives a single T cell receptor beta chain sequence along with its context. Germline CDR1 and CDR2: SGHRS and YFSETQ. V gave up 2 bases and J gave up 4 bases; unmatched junction bases: 13. This CDR3 has 19 residues. Noted time point: baseline pretreatment blood. The treatment was: 15 Gy SBRT to primary tumor, nephrectomy 4 weeks later. After SBRT, blood was collected at 2 and 4 weeks, plus baseline. The data stem from a study of radiation and T cells in renal cell carcinoma. Assay: immunoSEQ multiplex PCR; the TCRdb copy retains only in-frame clones and omits some. Among roughly 150,000 clones, approximately 90% were seen once, and the ten largest hold over 3.5%.

This sample comprised blood, obtained from a patient whose treatment included radiotherapy and nephrectomy. The chain uses TRBV5-1 and TRBJ2-3, with 13 positions matching TRBD2. The TCR originated in a woman aged 70-85 years with renal cell carcinoma. CDR3 coding DNA: TGCGCCAGCAGCTTCCAGCGGAAACTAGCGGGGGGGCTCCCAGATACGCAGTATTTT. This encodes CASSFQRKLAGGLPDTQYF.